Listed below are T cell receptor beta chains from one sample, sequenced in a study of shared clonotypes between healthy human individuals. Only in-frame clones appear in the TCRdb table, and some are missing; sequencing was by immunoSEQ multiplex PCR. In the table there are just over 2,000,000 clones, roughly 94% of which are singletons. Sequencing was carried out using naive CD4+ T cells sorted from blood. Source of these receptors: a man between 18 and 29 years old in good health. Both conserved end residues are part of each CDR3. A D gene is named only where the DNA matches it firmly. Where a row states a size, it is once, few, many or the class of an expanded clone; other rows omit it.

TRBD1,.,TRBV2,TRBJ1-2,CASRRTGSNYGYTF,TGTGCCAGCAGGAGGACAGGGTCTAACTATGGCTACACCTTC
.,few,TRBV27,TRBJ1-6,CASSLSNSPLHF,TGTGCCAGCAGTTTAAGTAATTCACCCCTCCACTTT
.,.,TRBV28,TRBJ2-7,CASSFPPRSYEQYF,TGTGCCAGCAGTTTCCCACCACGCTCCTACGAGCAGTACTTC
.,.,TRBV6-5,TRBJ2-6,CASRTGTGANVLTF,TGTGCCAGCCGAACAGGGACTGGGGCCAACGTCCTGACTTTC
TRBD2,.,TRBV2,TRBJ2-2,CASKETSGGNTGELFF,TGTGCCAGCAAGGAAACCAGCGGGGGGAACACCGGGGAGCTGTTTTTT
TRBD1,once,TRBV28,TRBJ1-1,CASSLFDVGRRDRGLNTEAFF,TGTGCCAGCAGTTTATTTGACGTCGGTCGTAGGGACAGGGGACTGAACACTGAAGCTTTCTTT
.,.,TRBV19,TRBJ1-2,CASSMDTNYGYTF,TGTGCCAGTAGTATGGATACCAACTATGGCTACACCTTC
.,.,TRBV6-5,TRBJ1-1,CASSYGGANTEAFF,TGTGCCAGCAGTTACGGGGGCGCGAACACTGAAGCTTTCTTT
TRBD1,.,TRBV7-9,TRBJ2-1,CASSKDRGTYNEQFF,TGTGCCAGCAGCAAGGACAGGGGAACCTACAATGAGCAGTTCTTC
.,.,TRBV28,TRBJ2-2,CASSLSRAVSNTGELFF,TGTGCCAGCAGTTTATCCCGGGCAGTCTCGAACACCGGGGAGCTGTTTTTT
TRBD1,few,TRBV6-6,TRBJ2-7,CASSYSTGRGSYEQYF,TGTGCCAGCAGTTACTCGACAGGGAGAGGCTCCTACGAGCAGTACTTC
TRBD1,.,TRBV6-1,TRBJ1-2,CASAHGTGDIGGYTF,TGTGCCAGCGCCCACGGGACAGGGGACATTGGGGGCTACACCTTC
.,.,TRBV5-6,TRBJ2-7,CASSLAAGRASEQYF,TGTGCCAGCAGCTTGGCGGCCGGGAGAGCTAGCGAGCAGTACTTC
TRBD1,.,TRBV9,TRBJ1-2,CASSVMSGTGDGYTF,TGTGCCAGCAGCGTGATGTCCGGGACAGGGGACGGCTACACCTTC
.,.,TRBV7-2,TRBJ1-1,CASSLGLAAEAFF,TGTGCCAGCAGCTTGGGGTTGGCGGCTGAAGCTTTCTTT
.,.,TRBV18,TRBJ1-5,CASSPGPEAYQPQHF,TGTGCCAGCTCACCCGGGCCCGAAGCCTATCAGCCCCAGCATTTT
.,.,TRBV4-3,TRBJ1-2,CASSQDVLGGVHGYTF,TGCGCCAGCAGCCAAGATGTCCTCGGCGGGGTTCATGGCTACACCTTC
.,.,TRBV5-1,TRBJ1-4,CASTLGGTADEKLFF,TGCGCCAGCACCTTGGGGGGTACGGCAGATGAAAAACTGTTTTTT
TRBD2,.,TRBV5-1,TRBJ2-1,CASSTSGLNNEQFF,TGCGCCAGCAGCACTAGCGGACTTAACAATGAGCAGTTCTTC
.,.,TRBV2,TRBJ2-7,CASQTGANEQYF,TGTGCCAGCCAGACAGGAGCGAACGAGCAGTACTTC
.,once,TRBV6-5,TRBJ2-3,CASSPTKGAQYF,TGTGCCAGCAGTCCCACGAAGGGAGCGCAGTATTTT
TRBD1,.,TRBV29-1,TRBJ2-7,CSVSEGTGIIYEQYF,TGCAGCGTTTCCGAGGGGACAGGGATAATTTACGAGCAGTACTTC
.,.,TRBV6-1,TRBJ2-7,CASSVYFLGNYEQYF,TGTGCCAGCAGTGTATATTTTCTGGGGAATTACGAGCAGTACTTC
.,.,TRBV5-4,TRBJ2-1,CASSKQGPEQFF,TGTGCCAGCAGCAAACAGGGTCCTGAGCAGTTCTTC
TRBD2,.,TRBV7-2,TRBJ2-2,CASSLALAGGGELFF,TGTGCCAGCAGCTTAGCTCTAGCGGGAGGCGGGGAGCTGTTTTTT
.,.,TRBV11-2,TRBJ2-7,CASSFLQPYEQYF,TGTGCCAGCAGCTTCCTTCAACCCTACGAGCAGTACTTC
TRBD1,.,TRBV5-1,TRBJ2-7,CASRTGQAYEQYF,TGCGCCAGCAGGACAGGACAGGCATACGAGCAGTACTTC
.,.,TRBV5-1,TRBJ2-5,CASGPGGVGETQYF,TGCGCCAGCGGCCCCGGCGGGGTCGGAGAGACCCAGTACTTC
TRBD1,once,TRBV5-6,TRBJ1-6,CASSLPGQGAPLHF,TGTGCCAGCAGCTTACCGGGACAGGGGGCACCCCTCCACTTT